A single sample is the source of the 10 T cell receptor beta chains below, sequenced in a study of spatial heterogeneity in lung cancer. The time point denotes: sample taken at primary tumor resection. Whole RNA from tumor, nontumor lung or frozen PBMC was sequenced unsorted. TCRdb reprocessed the 5' RACE reads via MiXCR and lists one record per CDR3 protein. The table has 9,000 to 13,000 distinct CDR3 sequences, roughly a quarter seen once. This sample comprised PBMCs, obtained at surgery. The origin of the receptors is a female donor with early-stage non-small cell lung cancer.

This chain joins TRBV6-2 or TRBV6-3 and TRBJ2-5, with D possibly being TRBD2 (5 bases). CDR1 is MNHEY and CDR2 is SVGEGT in the germline V gene. This CDR3 has 15 amino acids. Trimming took 4 bases from V and 2 from J, leaving 14 bases between them. The CDR3 loop is CASSSPPEGQETQYF. The CDR3 DNA sequence: TGTGCCAGCAGTTCCCCCCCCGAGGGACAAGAGACCCAGTACTTC.

CDR3 coding DNA: TGTGCCAGCAGTTTACGAGGGTTGAACACTGAAGCTTTCTTT. It is translated as CASSLRGLNTEAFF. The chain is built from TRBV28 and TRBJ1-1, with D unclear. The CDR3 is 14 amino acids. Germline CDR1 reads MDHEN; CDR2 reads SYDVKM. The germline V and J ends were trimmed by 2 bases and 0 bases, with 7 bases remaining between them.

This clonotype has more than one count but fewer than ten. This chain links TRBV13 with TRBJ2-7; D is perhaps TRBD2 (6 bases). This CDR3 comprises 15 residues. V was clipped by 2 bases and J by 6 bases, with 17 bases between them. Per the germline V gene, CDR1 is PRHDT and CDR2 is FYEKMQ (reference sequence). The CDR3 DNA is TGTGCCAGCAGCTTAAGAAGGACTACCGGCAGCGAGCAGTACTTC. Translation: CASSLRRTTGSEQYF.

This clonotype was seen a handful of times. The J gene is TRBJ2-3, the V gene TRBV29-1; the match to TRBD2 covers 7 bases. The CDR3 runs 15 residues. J lost 2 bases, V lost 2 bases, and 7 bases had no gene match. Looked up from germline, CDR1 is SQVTM and CDR2 is ANQGSEA. The CDR3 DNA reads TGCAGCGTTGAAAGGAATGGACTAGACACAGATACGCAGTATTTT. It codes for CSVERNGLDTDTQYF.

Only a few counts were recorded for this clonotype. The chain combines TRBV6-5 with TRBJ2-1, with D unresolved. Germline V gene data show CDR1 as MNHEY and CDR2 as SVGAGI. V lost 2 bases and J 6 bases, leaving 5 bases between the germline ends. CDR3 size: 12 residues. In DNA, the CDR3 is TGTGCCAGCAGTTACAGTAGCAATGAGCAGTTCTTC. Protein: CASSYSSNEQFF.

This chain joins TRBV27 and TRBJ2-5; unclear D gene. Germline values: CDR1 MNHEY, CDR2 SMNVEV (reference sequence). There are 13 residues in the CDR3. The ends were cut back, 3 bases at V and 2 bases at J, with 7 bases in the middle. The CDR3 is CASSLGSQETQYF. The CDR3 coding sequence is TGTGCCAGCAGTTTGGGCAGTCAAGAGACCCAGTACTTC.

This clonotype was counted a few times. The V gene is TRBV5-6, the J gene TRBJ1-2; the D is unclear. Trimming removed 3 bases from V and 8 bases from J, with 8 bases in between. This CDR3 has 11 residues. Germline CDR1 and CDR2: SGHDT and YYEEEE. This CDR3 reads CASSWDRGYTF. The CDR3 nucleotides read TGTGCCAGCAGCTGGGATCGGGGCTACACCTTC.

V usage is TRBV7-2 and J usage is TRBJ2-2; no clear D. The V and J ends lost 3 bases and 0 bases respectively, with 8 bases between them. CDR3 length: 15 residues. CDR1 is SGHTA and CDR2 is FQGNSA in the germline V gene. CDR3 in amino acids: CASSFDPTNTGELFF. Written as DNA, the CDR3 is TGTGCCAGCAGCTTTGACCCTACGAACACCGGGGAGCTGTTTTTT.

This clonotype has more than one count but fewer than ten. This sequence joins TRBV2 and TRBJ1-4; D gene unclear. The germline V and J ends were trimmed by 1 base and 8 bases, with 5 bases remaining between them. The V gene's germline CDR1 is SNHLY and CDR2 FYNNEI. CDR3 length: 12 residues. CDR3 region: CASSEVGEKLFF. The CDR3 bases are TGTGCCAGCAGTGAAGTCGGGGAAAAACTGTTTTTT.

This clonotype was observed at least ten times. V gene TRBV18 combines with J gene TRBJ1-4; D is possibly TRBD1 (6 bases). The germline V gene has CDR1 KGHSH and CDR2 LQKENI. V shed 8 bases and J shed 6 bases, with 16 bases lying between them. The CDR3 has 14 residues. The CDR3 spells CASTNMAGDEKLFF. CDR3 nucleotides: TGTGCCAGCACCAACATGGCAGGGGATGAAAAACTGTTTTTT.